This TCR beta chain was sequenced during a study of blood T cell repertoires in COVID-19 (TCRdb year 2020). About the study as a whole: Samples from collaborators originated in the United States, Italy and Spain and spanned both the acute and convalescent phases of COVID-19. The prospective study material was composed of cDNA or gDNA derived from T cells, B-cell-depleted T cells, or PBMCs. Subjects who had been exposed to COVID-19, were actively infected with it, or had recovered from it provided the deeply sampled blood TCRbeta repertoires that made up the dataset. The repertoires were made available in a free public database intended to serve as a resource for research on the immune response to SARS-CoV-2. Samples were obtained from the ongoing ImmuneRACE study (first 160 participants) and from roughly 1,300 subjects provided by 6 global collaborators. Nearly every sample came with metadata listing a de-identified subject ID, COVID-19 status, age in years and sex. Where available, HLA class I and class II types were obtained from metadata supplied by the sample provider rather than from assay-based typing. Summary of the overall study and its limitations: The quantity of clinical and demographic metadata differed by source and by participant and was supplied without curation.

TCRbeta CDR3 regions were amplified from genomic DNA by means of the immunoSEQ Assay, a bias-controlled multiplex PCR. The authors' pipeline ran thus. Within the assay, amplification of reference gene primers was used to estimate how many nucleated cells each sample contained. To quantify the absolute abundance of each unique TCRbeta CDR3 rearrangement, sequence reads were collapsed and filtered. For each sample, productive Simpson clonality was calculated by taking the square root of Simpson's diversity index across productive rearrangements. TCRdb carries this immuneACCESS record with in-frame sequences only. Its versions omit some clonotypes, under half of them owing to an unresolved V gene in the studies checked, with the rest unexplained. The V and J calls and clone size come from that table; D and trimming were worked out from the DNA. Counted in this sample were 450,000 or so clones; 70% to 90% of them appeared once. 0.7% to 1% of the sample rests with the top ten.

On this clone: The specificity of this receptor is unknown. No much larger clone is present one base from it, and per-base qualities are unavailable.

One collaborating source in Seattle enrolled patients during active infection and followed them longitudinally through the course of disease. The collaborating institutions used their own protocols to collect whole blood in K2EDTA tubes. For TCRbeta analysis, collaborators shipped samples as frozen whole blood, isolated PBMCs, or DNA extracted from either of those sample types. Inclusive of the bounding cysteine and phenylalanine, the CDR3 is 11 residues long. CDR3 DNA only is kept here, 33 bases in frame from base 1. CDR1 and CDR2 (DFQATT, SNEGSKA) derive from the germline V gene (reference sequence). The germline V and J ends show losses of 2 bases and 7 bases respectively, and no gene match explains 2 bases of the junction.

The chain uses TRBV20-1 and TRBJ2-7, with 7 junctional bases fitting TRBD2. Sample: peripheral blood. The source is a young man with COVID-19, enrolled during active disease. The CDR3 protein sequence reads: CSARPGGEQYF. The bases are TGCAGTGCTAGACCCGGGGGGGAGCAGTACTTC.